These 16 T cell receptor beta chains came from one sample sequenced in a study of cytomegalovirus exposure and HLA in healthy donors. The PCR was carried out with 60 Vbeta primers and 13 Jbeta primers. Method: immunoSEQ multiplex PCR; TCRdb's copy keeps in-frame clones and lacks some. The table shows roughly 66,000 clones, with around 78% occurring only once. Sequenced sample: PBMCs. The source of these receptors is a man between 18 and 35 years old in good health and CMV-seropositive.

On this clone itself: Other DNA sequences within the sample encode an identical CDR3. The chain has TRBV30 and TRBJ2-5, with a tentative D call TRBD1 (6 bases). CDR1 is GTSNPN, CDR2 SVGIG, per germline (reference sequence). The CDR3 loop spans 13 amino acids. V lost 1 base and J 1 base, leaving 7 bases between the germline ends. CDR3 nucleotide sequence: TGTGCCTGGAGTGGGACAGTCCAAGAGACCCAGTACTTC. It yields the protein CAWSGTVQETQYF.

The J gene is TRBJ1-4, the V gene TRBV4-1; no clear D gene. The CDR3 runs 15 residues. V gave up 1 base and J gave up 0 bases, with 6 bases separating them. The germline gives CDR1 MGHRA, CDR2 YSYEKL. In DNA form, the CDR3 reads TGCGCCAGCAGCCAAGTCGGGGCAACTAATGAAAAACTGTTTTTT. This codes for CASSQVGATNEKLFF.

The rearrangement joins TRBV30 to TRBJ2-5, with D tentatively TRBD1 (5 bases). Germline assignment: CDR1 GTSNPN and CDR2 SVGIG (reference sequence). Trimming stripped 0 bases from V and 4 bases from J, with 9 bases between. The length of the CDR3 is 13 residues. The CDR3 sequence: CAWSVDSLETQYF. The CDR3 region has the DNA TGTGCCTGGAGTGTCGACAGCCTAGAGACCCAGTACTTC. Using reference TRBV30 and TRBJ2-5 for the parts outside the CDR3, the full variable domain is SQTIHQWPATLVQPVGSPLSLECTVEGTSNPNLYWYRQAAGRGLQLLFYSVGIGQISSEVPQNLSASRPQDRQFILSSKKLLLSDSGFYLCAWSVDSLETQYFGPGTRLLVL.

This clone was observed a handful of times. The CDR3 region is CASSTQGGDYGYTF. DNA for the CDR3: TGTGCCAGCAGTACACAGGGTGGAGACTATGGCTACACCTTC. The chain has TRBV6-5 and TRBJ1-2; TRBD1 might be the D (6 bases). The CDR3 spans 14 residues. Germline V gene sequence: CDR1 MNHEY, CDR2 SVGAGI. Trimming pared 5 bases from V and 3 bases from J, leaving 13 bases between.

The chain couples TRBV4-1 to TRBJ2-5; no reliable D call. Trimming took off 1 base at V and 4 bases at J, with 7 bases between the two ends. The CDR3 contains 13 residues. Looked up from germline, CDR1 is MGHRA and CDR2 is YSYEKL. CDR3 in amino acids: CASSQGLLETQYF. The CDR3 bases are TGCGCCAGCAGCCAAGGTTTATTAGAGACCCAGTACTTC.

A few counts support this clone. The rearrangement uses TRBV5-6 and TRBJ1-5; 11 bases align to TRBD1. V dropped 0 bases and J dropped 6; count of bases not matched to a gene: 2. This CDR3 is 15 amino acids long. The germline CDR1 and CDR2 sequences are SGHDT and YYEEEE. This CDR3 is CASSLEGTGGQPQHF. The DNA of the CDR3 is TGTGCCAGCAGCTTGGAAGGGACAGGGGGTCAGCCCCAGCATTTT.

V gene TRBV28 combines with J gene TRBJ2-1, with 12 bases aligning to TRBD2. This CDR3 has 16 residues. Trimming at V came to 3 bases and at J to 5 bases, leaving 5 bases not matched to a gene. CDR1 is MDHEN and CDR2 is SYDVKM in the germline V gene. The CDR3 here is CASSFSRTSGNNEQFF. CDR3 bases: TGTGCCAGCAGTTTCTCCAGGACTAGCGGGAACAATGAGCAGTTCTTC.

This clone came up many times. The V call is TRBV4-1, the J call TRBJ1-5; D ambiguous. V lost 5 bases and J lost 0, with 8 bases in between. The germline V gene has CDR1 MGHRA and CDR2 YSYEKL. The CDR3 is 14 amino acids. CDR3 residues: CASSADYSNQPQHF. The CDR3 region has the DNA TGCGCCAGCAGCGCAGATTATAGCAATCAGCCCCAGCATTTT.

V gene TRBV2 combines with J gene TRBJ1-5; 7 nucleotides line up with TRBD1. Unmatched junction bases numbered 1, after V lost 3 bases and J lost 5 bases. Germline loops: CDR1 SNHLY, CDR2 FYNNEI. The CDR3 length is 13 residues. The CDR3 reads CASSETGYQPQHF. The CDR3 coding sequence is TGTGCCAGCAGTGAGACAGGGTATCAGCCCCAGCATTTT.

The genes are TRBV11-3 and TRBJ2-7; 7 bases are shared with TRBD1. The CDR3 is 15 amino acids. Trimming took 1 base from V and 0 from J; bases not matched to a gene: 3. Germline V CDR1 and CDR2: SGHNT, YENEEA. CDR3 in amino acids: CASSLGAGGSYEQYF. The CDR3 bases are TGTGCCAGCAGCTTAGGCGCAGGGGGCTCCTACGAGCAGTACTTC.

The chain is built from TRBV6-4 and TRBJ1-1, with D perhaps TRBD1 (5 bases). Germline-derived CDR1 and CDR2 are MRHNA and SNTAGT. CDR3 size: 16 residues. Trimming took off 0 bases at V and 0 bases at J, with 11 bases between the two ends. CDR3 DNA sequence: TGTGCCAGCAGTGACTCGAGAGACAGTTTGAACACTGAAGCTTTCTTT. It translates to CASSDSRDSLNTEAFF.

The chain has TRBV14 and TRBJ2-5; 8 positions match TRBD1. J gave up 5 bases and V 2 bases, and 7 bases lay outside the gene matches. The CDR3 is made up of 15 amino acids. Germline values: CDR1 SGHDN, CDR2 FVKESK. CDR3 nucleotide sequence: TGTGCCAGCAGCCAACCAGGGACAGGTCGTGAGACCCAGTACTTC. Translation gives CASSQPGTGRETQYF.

V usage is TRBV6-1 and J usage is TRBJ1-2; possibly TRBD1 for D (5 bases). The germline CDR1 and CDR2 sequences are MNHNS and SASEGT. The CDR3 is made up of 14 amino acids. Trimming shortened V by 4 bases and J by 3 bases, and 12 bases separated the two germline ends. For the CDR3, the DNA is TGTGCCAGCAGTGTCGACAGCACCTACTATGGCTACACCTTC. Protein product: CASSVDSTYYGYTF.

The chain links TRBV2 to TRBJ2-1; TRBD2 is a possible D gene (6 bases). Germline CDR1 and CDR2: SNHLY and FYNNEI. V lost 10 bases, J lost 4 bases, and 14 bases lay in between. This CDR3 contains 13 residues. The CDR3 DNA follows: TGTGCCACCAAACTAGCATCATACAATGAGCAGTTCTTC. It encodes CATKLASYNEQFF. The entire variable domain, with the rest obtained from reference TRBV2 and TRBJ2-1, is as follows: EPEVTQTPSHQVTQMGQEVILRCVPISNHLYFYWYRQILGQKVEFLVSFYNNEISEKSEIFDDQFSVERPDGSNFTLKIRSTKLEDSAMYFCATKLASYNEQFFGPGTRLTVL.

J is TRBJ2-3 and V is TRBV6-4, with 11 nucleotides matching TRBD2. Germline trimming cut 0 bases from V and 4 bases from J; bases unmatched to any gene: 15. The CDR3 runs 20 residues. The germline V gene has CDR1 MRHNA and CDR2 SNTAGT. The chain's CDR3 is CASSDSGVAGGPAPPDTQYF. DNA for the CDR3: TGTGCCAGCAGTGACTCGGGGGTAGCGGGAGGGCCGGCCCCCCCAGATACGCAGTATTTT.

This rearrangement joins TRBV30 to TRBJ2-7, with D possibly TRBD1 on 5 matching bases. Germline V gene sequence: CDR1 GTSNPN, CDR2 SVGIG (reference sequence). V lost 6 bases, J lost 0 bases, and 18 bases lay in between. The CDR3 length is 15 residues. CDR3 region: CACLARRDSSYEQYF. In nucleotides, the CDR3 is TGTGCCTGCCTCGCGCGCAGGGATAGCTCCTACGAGCAGTACTTC.